The 10 T cell receptor beta chains presented below share a single source sample, sequenced in a study of T cell responses to AZD1222 COVID-19 vaccine. TCRdb's copy holds only in-frame clones and misses some; the assay was immunoSEQ multiplex PCR. The sample includes 100,000 or so clones, about 88% of them seen just once. This material consisted of peripheral blood, taken on day 0 of AZD1222 vaccination. These receptors were taken from an adult in good health.

This clone was counted once. The genes are TRBV5-6 and TRBJ1-1; D unclear. V dropped 4 bases and J dropped 1 base, with 11 bases sitting between them. Germline V gene sequence: CDR1 SGHDT, CDR2 YYEEEE. This CDR3 comprises 14 residues. The CDR3 spells CASSAQRGNTEAFF. Written as DNA, the CDR3 is TGTGCCAGCAGCGCCCAGAGAGGGAACACTGAAGCTTTCTTT. The full variable domain, in which reference TRBV5-6 and TRBJ1-1 provide the parts outside the CDR3, is DAGVTQSPTHLIKTRGQQVTLRCSPKSGHDTVSWYQQALGQGPQFIFQYYEEEERQRGNFPDRFSGHQFPNYSSELNVNALLLGDSALYLCASSAQRGNTEAFFGQGTRLTVV.

The chain joins TRBV3-1 (or the pseudogene TRBV3-2) to TRBJ2-2, with D unresolved. Trimming left V 0 bases short and J 4 bases short, with 9 bases between. Germline CDR1 reads LGHDT; CDR2 reads YNNKEL (reference sequence). The CDR3 contains 15 residues. As DNA, the CDR3 is TGTGCCAGCAGCCAAGATCAACGGGTCACCGGGGAGCTGTTTTTT. It codes for CASSQDQRVTGELFF.

This clone was found once. The chain has TRBV5-8 and TRBJ2-5; D is unresolved. The length of the CDR3 is 13 residues. V dropped 5 bases and J dropped 7 bases, with 15 bases sitting between them. Germline values: CDR1 SGHTS, CDR2 YDEGEE. In nucleotides, the CDR3 is TGTGCCAGCAGTGCCCGGGCCCCCGGGACCCAGTACTTC. This codes for CASSARAPGTQYF.

The CDR3 here is CASSEFLAGAYEQYF. CDR3 sequence (DNA): TGTGCCAGCAGTGAATTCCTAGCGGGAGCCTACGAGCAGTACTTC. The chain carries TRBV6-1 and TRBJ2-7, with 10 bases lining up with TRBD2. The CDR3 spans 15 residues. Germline trimming cut 2 bases from V and 2 bases from J; bases unmatched to any gene: 3. CDR1 is MNHNS, CDR2 SASEGT, per germline.

The rearrangement joins TRBV4-2 to TRBJ2-1; possibly TRBD1 for D (5 bases). Per the germline V gene, CDR1 is LGHNA and CDR2 is YNFKEQ. With 4 bases removed from V and 5 bases from J, the gap between germline ends came to 15 bases. The CDR3 has 15 amino acids. CDR3 bases: TGTGCCAGCAGCCTTCTAGGGGCTATAAACAATGAGCAGTTCTTC. This translates into CASSLLGAINNEQFF.

The chain has TRBV7-2 and TRBJ2-3; 12 positions match TRBD2. The germline CDR1 and CDR2 sequences are SGHTA and FQGNSA. The V gene end was trimmed by 5 bases and the J gene end by 4 bases; junction bases not matched to a gene: 7. The CDR3 has 16 amino acids. CDR3 in amino acids: CASSPASGRASDTQYF. The CDR3 DNA reads TGTGCCAGCAGCCCAGCTAGCGGGAGGGCCTCAGATACGCAGTATTTT.

The V gene is TRBV7-2, the J gene TRBJ2-3; no definite D call. The V gene lost 1 base and the J gene lost 7 bases, with 6 bases spanning the gap. The CDR3 is 12 amino acids. Germline V gene sequence: CDR1 SGHTA, CDR2 FQGNSA. CDR3 nucleotides: TGTGCCAGCAGCTTAGATGTCTATACGCAGTATTTT. The encoded protein is CASSLDVYTQYF.

This chain joins TRBV9 and TRBJ2-1, with 7 positions matching TRBD1. Per germline, CDR1 SGDLS and CDR2 YYNGEE. CDR3 length: 15 amino acids. V lost 0 bases to trimming and J lost 1 base; unmatched junction nucleotides: 1. Written as DNA, the CDR3 is TGTGCCAGCAGCGTAGGGGGACAGTCCTACAATGAGCAGTTCTTC. Residues: CASSVGGQSYNEQFF.

This clone was detected only once. V usage is TRBV19 and J usage is TRBJ1-5; TRBD1 is a possible D gene (6 bases). This CDR3 has 14 residues. CDR1 is LNHDA and CDR2 is SQIVND in the germline V gene (reference sequence). The V end was cut by 8 bases, the J end by 1 base, with 12 bases between. CDR3 sequence reads: CASAGGSSNQPQHF. The CDR3, as DNA: TGTGCCAGTGCGGGGGGCTCAAGCAATCAGCCCCAGCATTTT.

The chain has TRBV18 and TRBJ2-7; 12 nucleotides agree with TRBD2. Looked up from germline, CDR1 is KGHSH and CDR2 is LQKENI. Losses at the gene ends were 3 bases for V and 1 base for J; bases not matched to a gene: 4. The CDR3 spans 16 residues. CDR3 sequence reads: CASSPRLAGDSYEQYF. As DNA, the CDR3 is TGTGCCAGCTCACCGAGACTAGCGGGAGATTCCTACGAGCAGTACTTC.